Listed below are T cell receptor beta chains from one sample, sequenced in a study of blood T cell repertoires in COVID-19. The method was immunoSEQ multiplex PCR; TCRdb's version includes in-frame clones alone and lacks a portion of them. The sample lists under 200,000 clones, approximately 86% occurring once. The material sequenced was peripheral blood. All receptors come from a man aged 60 to 69 with acute or convalescent COVID-19. CDR3s leave out the opening cysteine and the closing phenylalanine or tryptophan. Clone size is stated in some rows and not others, as once, few, many or a class when expanded.

cdr3_aa v_call clone_size j_call
AGGRSPDTQY TRBV2 NA TRBJ2-3
ASSPTRLGVNEQF TRBV3-1/TRBV3-2 once TRBJ2-1
ASSLKGASNQPQH TRBV5-4 NA TRBJ1-5
ATMRDGYT TRBV10-2 NA TRBJ1-2
ASSPPTSGGRTEAF TRBV18 NA TRBJ1-1
ASNSDRETEAF TRBV2 NA TRBJ1-1
ASTGGAGANVLT TRBV6-5 NA TRBJ2-6
ASMRSGNTIY TRBV30 few TRBJ1-3
ASSLTDTQY TRBV9 NA TRBJ2-3
ASGTSGSVADTQY TRBV2 NA TRBJ2-3
ASSQGSGQGYEQY TRBV3-1/TRBV3-2 NA TRBJ2-7
ATSAGLATDNEQF TRBV24-1 NA TRBJ2-1
ASSITLQPQH TRBV19 once TRBJ1-5
ASLRGSSYNEQF TRBV28 once TRBJ2-1
ASSPAGAYGYT TRBV7-3 NA TRBJ1-2
ASSQGLEGNEQF TRBV5-1 NA TRBJ2-1
ASSPSGGFTGELF TRBV28 NA TRBJ2-2
ASSFDRGVFDPGGYT TRBV5-4 NA TRBJ1-2
ASNTGQMNTGELF TRBV6-5 NA TRBJ2-2
ASSQVLGTAAQY TRBV14 NA TRBJ2-5
SVILTERTISYEQY TRBV29-1 NA TRBJ2-7
ASSPQGAIRQEQF TRBV28 NA TRBJ2-1
ASGREEKNIQY TRBV27 NA TRBJ2-4
ASSPLDRVGYEQF TRBV18 NA TRBJ2-1
ATSDSGQGGYTEAF TRBV24-1 NA TRBJ1-1
ASSEALTSGSRETQY TRBV2 NA TRBJ2-5
ASSQGAKTDTQY TRBV5-1 once TRBJ2-3
ASSYSQGMGGYT TRBV6-5 NA TRBJ1-2
ASTKGGGSYNSPLH TRBV28 once TRBJ1-6
ASSPPNQDRGEAF TRBV18 NA TRBJ1-1
ASSSRQVWNSPLH TRBV7-2 once TRBJ1-6
ASSSYSGLFNEQF TRBV7-2 NA TRBJ2-1
ASKGGGLAGSQETQY TRBV5-4 NA TRBJ2-5
ASTRDRGLVGNTIY TRBV2 NA TRBJ1-3
ASSKDPQGHTEAF TRBV5-1 NA TRBJ1-1
ASTRQTYGFRTDTQY TRBV5-6 NA TRBJ2-3
ASSYSTGGVYGYT TRBV6-5 NA TRBJ1-2
ASSVRSSGANVLT TRBV9 NA TRBJ2-6
ATTLNRGSTDTQY TRBV10-3 NA TRBJ2-3
ASSRQQGAGTDTQY TRBV4-1 NA TRBJ2-3
ASSEVITGGEQY TRBV6-1 NA TRBJ2-7
ASITGDYSNQPQH TRBV28 NA TRBJ1-5
ASSLHRSASGNNEQF TRBV7-6 few TRBJ2-1
ASSPRNGLAGTSDGRLSYEQY TRBV27 NA TRBJ2-7
ASSFQSGIAYNEQF TRBV7-2 NA TRBJ2-1
ASSQVPGEKLF TRBV3-1/TRBV3-2 NA TRBJ1-4
ASSTDGANVLT TRBV18 NA TRBJ2-6
ASSLAGTKNIQY TRBV28 NA TRBJ2-4
AIRWDRGANYGYT TRBV10-3 NA TRBJ1-2
ASSPSGVASSGANVLT TRBV4-2 NA TRBJ2-6
ASRGLGSNQPQH TRBV19 NA TRBJ1-5
ASSLPDSWGGNYGYT TRBV28 NA TRBJ1-2
ASSPRTPNTEAF TRBV3-1/TRBV3-2 NA TRBJ1-1
ATSDYYSDEQF TRBV24-1 NA TRBJ2-1
ASSRTGESNQPQH TRBV6-6 NA TRBJ1-5
ASREGIGGEKLF TRBV28 NA TRBJ1-4
ASSERTSGSKSYNEQF TRBV10-2 NA TRBJ2-1
ASSQLGGQDTGELF TRBV14 NA TRBJ2-2
ASSLAGTGVGYT TRBV5-1 NA TRBJ1-2
SASSKGDYEQY TRBV20-1 NA TRBJ2-7